This T cell receptor (beta chain) was sequenced for a study of T cells in localized non-small cell lung cancer. Notes on the study in general: Elevated blood T cell density was associated with longer overall survival. Owing to sequencing of a solitary tumor region, heterogeneity cannot be discounted.

Profiling relied on immunoSEQ multiplex PCR, and the TCRdb table lists in-frame clones only, not all of them. This table has 50,000 to 55,000 clones, around 86% appearing once. The CDR3 sequence is 15 residues long. CDR1 ENHRY and CDR2 SYGVKD come from the germline V gene. V was pared by 0 bases and J by 10 bases, with 6 bases of the junction left unmatched. As to this clone: Its target is not known.

V is TRBV10-3 and J is TRBJ1-6, with 7 nucleotides matching TRBD1. The sequencing here drew on PBMCs, taken before any cancer treatment. This clonotype was obtained from a female donor with stage II lung adenocarcinoma. This chain's CDR3 is CAISESMQGVSPLHF. CDR3 in DNA: TGTGCCATCAGTGAGTCGATGCAGGGGGTGTCACCCCTCCACTTT.